A selection of T cell receptor beta chains follows, all from one sample in a study of cytomegalovirus exposure and HLA in healthy donors. Assay used: immunoSEQ multiplex PCR; TCRdb lists only in-frame clones, some missing. The data hold under 200,000 clones, with about 88% observed a single time. The sample taken for sequencing was PBMCs. The receptor set was obtained from a man under 40 in good health and CMV-seropositive. Each CDR3 is given with its conserved first and last residue. D genes are given only for firm matches. Expanded clones get a size class; other rows say once, few or many, or leave the size out.

v_call	j_call	cdr3_length	d_call	clone_size	cdr3_aa	cdr3_nt
TRBV2	TRBJ2-7	12	.	.	CASVLQPYEQYF	TGTGCCAGCGTCTTACAGCCTTACGAGCAGTACTTC
TRBV2	TRBJ1-2	15	.	.	CASSELAGVRYGYTF	TGTGCCAGCAGTGAACTGGCAGGGGTACGGTATGGCTACACCTTC
TRBV5-1	TRBJ1-1	16	TRBD1	.	CASSLALDRGNTEAFF	TGCGCCAGCAGCTTAGCGTTAGACAGGGGGAACACTGAAGCTTTCTTT
TRBV2	TRBJ2-1	14	.	.	CASRPTGGSNEQFF	TGTGCCAGCAGACCTACCGGGGGTTCGAATGAGCAGTTCTTC
TRBV7-9	TRBJ2-5	17	TRBD2	.	CASSSGLAGGGRETQYF	TGTGCCAGCAGCTCGGGACTAGCGGGAGGGGGTCGAGAGACCCAGTACTTC
TRBV7-2	TRBJ2-3	21	TRBD2	.	CASSLARGLLAGGPRTDTQYF	TGTGCCAGCAGCTTAGCGCGAGGTCTACTAGCGGGAGGTCCTCGCACAGATACGCAGTATTTT
TRBV10-3	TRBJ2-1	17	TRBD2	few	CAISETLKGLAYNEQFF	TGTGCCATCAGTGAGACCCTAAAGGGACTAGCGTATAATGAGCAGTTCTTC
TRBV6-1	TRBJ1-1	13	.	.	CASRHQGYTEAFF	TGTGCCAGCAGGCATCAGGGGTACACTGAAGCTTTCTTT
TRBV7-3	TRBJ2-1	19	TRBD2	.	CASSLSASGGGTSYNEQFF	TGTGCCAGCAGCTTAAGTGCTAGCGGGGGAGGAACCTCCTACAATGAGCAGTTCTTC
TRBV7-9	TRBJ2-1	16	.	.	CASIFGGSSSYNEQFF	TGTGCCAGCATCTTTGGAGGGTCTAGCTCCTACAATGAGCAGTTCTTC
TRBV7-3	TRBJ2-2	14	TRBD1	.	CASSVGQGTGELFF	TGTGCCAGCAGCGTCGGACAGGGCACCGGGGAGCTGTTTTTT
TRBV4-3	TRBJ1-1	13	.	.	CASSRSQVTEAFF	TGCGCCAGCAGCCGCTCTCAGGTCACTGAAGCTTTCTTT
TRBV6-1	TRBJ2-2	16	.	.	CASSARTVSGSGELFF	TGTGCCAGCAGTGCCCGGACAGTTTCCGGCTCCGGGGAGCTGTTTTTT
TRBV14	TRBJ1-1	16	.	.	CASSQEFGRGNTEAFF	TGTGCCAGCAGCCAAGAATTTGGCAGGGGGAACACTGAAGCTTTCTTT
TRBV6-5	TRBJ1-2	13	.	.	CASSYYRQEGYTF	TGTGCCAGCAGTTACTACCGACAGGAGGGCTACACCTTC
TRBV21-1	TRBJ2-7	15	.	.	CASSGDRARVSEQYF	TGTGCCAGCAGCGGAGACAGGGCCCGCGTTAGCGAGCAGTACTTC
TRBV6-1	TRBJ1-1	15	TRBD1	few	CASTAKQGAGTEAFF	TGTGCCAGCACCGCTAAACAGGGGGCGGGAACTGAAGCTTTCTTT
TRBV14	TRBJ1-5	13	TRBD1	.	CASSKQGNQPQHF	TGTGCCAGCAGCAAACAGGGGAATCAGCCCCAGCATTTT
TRBV18	TRBJ2-5	11	.	.	CASSQQETQYF	TGTGCCAGCTCCCAACAAGAGACCCAGTACTTC
TRBV19	TRBJ2-3	15	TRBD2	few	CASSRLAASTDTQYF	TGTGCCAGTAGTCGACTAGCGGCTAGCACAGATACGCAGTATTTT
TRBV18	TRBJ2-5	13	.	few	CASSPWTDETQYF	TGTGCCAGCTCACCATGGACAGATGAGACCCAGTACTTC
TRBV4-3	TRBJ2-3	16	.	.	CASSQDRVLGGDTQYF	TGCGCCAGCAGCCAAGATAGGGTTTTGGGGGGAGATACGCAGTATTTT
TRBV2	TRBJ1-5	15	TRBD1	.	CASSEWTGNNQPQHF	TGTGCCAGCAGTGAGTGGACAGGGAACAATCAGCCCCAGCATTTT
TRBV18	TRBJ2-5	14	.	.	CASSPPGGAGTQYF	TGTGCCAGCTCACCACCAGGTGGGGCCGGGACCCAGTACTTC
TRBV18	TRBJ2-3	18	TRBD2	.	CASSPLRTSGVSADTQYF	TGTGCCAGCTCACCCCTCCGGACTAGCGGGGTGAGCGCAGATACGCAGTATTTT
TRBV10-2	TRBJ1-1	16	.	few	CASIFPIGQLDTEAFF	TGCGCCAGCATCTTCCCTATTGGACAACTTGACACTGAAGCTTTCTTT
TRBV27	TRBJ1-5	15	.	few	CASSFSAGPNQPQHF	TGTGCCAGCAGTTTCTCTGCAGGGCCTAATCAGCCCCAGCATTTT
TRBV29-1	TRBJ2-1	14	TRBD2	.	CSVESGGKGNEQFF	TGCAGCGTTGAAAGCGGGGGAAAAGGAAATGAGCAGTTCTTC
TRBV18	TRBJ2-7	12	.	.	CASSPGAGEQYF	TGTGCCAGCTCACCAGGGGCCGGCGAGCAGTACTTC
TRBV7-8	TRBJ2-2	15	TRBD2	once	CASSSASGRWGELFF	TGTGCCAGCAGCTCAGCTAGCGGGAGATGGGGGGAGCTGTTTTTT
TRBV30	TRBJ2-7	13	.	.	CAWTREDSYEQYF	TGTGCCTGGACCAGGGAGGACTCCTACGAGCAGTACTTC
TRBV29-1	TRBJ2-1	14	TRBD2	.	CSVDGTSGYNEQFF	TGCAGCGTGGATGGGACTAGCGGGTACAATGAGCAGTTCTTC
TRBV11-2	TRBJ2-5	19	TRBD2	.	CASSLILYSSGKGRETQYF	TGTGCCAGCAGCTTAATTCTTTATTCGAGCGGGAAAGGGAGAGAGACCCAGTACTTC
TRBV18	TRBJ2-5	15	TRBD1	.	CASSPGTGGQETQYF	TGTGCCAGCTCACCGGGGACAGGGGGCCAAGAGACCCAGTACTTC
TRBV4-3	TRBJ2-5	16	TRBD1	.	CASSQGTGGYAETQYF	TGCGCCAGCAGCCAAGGGACAGGGGGTTATGCGGAGACCCAGTACTTC